These T cell receptor beta chains were read from a single sample in a study of blood T cells in healthy people across ages. Each CDR3 protein gets one entry after TCRdb re-called the 5' RACE reads with MiXCR. The table has roughly 1,300,000 distinct CDR3 sequences, around 55% seen once. The sequencing input was blood. These receptors came from a man aged 18 to 29 in good health. Each CDR3 is given with its conserved first and last residue. A D gene is named only where the DNA matches it firmly. Where a row states a size, it is once, few, many or the class of an expanded clone; other rows omit it.

cdr3_nt: TGTGCCAGCAGGAAGAATTGGAATGAGCAGTTCTTC
cdr3_aa: CASRKNWNEQFF
clone_size: few
j_call: TRBJ2-1
v_call: TRBV6-5
d_call: -

cdr3_nt: TGTGCCAGCAGCGCCAGCCTAGCGGGAGGGCCAAATGAGCAGTTCTTC
cdr3_aa: CASSASLAGGPNEQFF
clone_size: -
j_call: TRBJ2-1
v_call: TRBV11-3
d_call: TRBD2

cdr3_nt: TGTGCCAGCAGCCTCCTAGTTTCGGATACGCAGTATTTT
cdr3_aa: CASSLLVSDTQYF
clone_size: -
j_call: TRBJ2-3
v_call: TRBV7-9
d_call: -

cdr3_nt: TGTGCCAGCAGCTTGGAGGCCCCGGGACGGAACACTGAAGCTTTCTTT
cdr3_aa: CASSLEAPGRNTEAFF
clone_size: few
j_call: TRBJ1-1
v_call: TRBV13
d_call: -

cdr3_nt: TGTGCCAGCAGTCCGACGAGGGTTGGGGGGACCCAGTACTTC
cdr3_aa: CASSPTRVGGTQYF
clone_size: -
j_call: TRBJ2-5
v_call: TRBV12-3/TRBV12-4
d_call: -

cdr3_nt: TGTGCCAGCAGCCATAGCCCCCTTACAGGGGCCGGGGCCAACGTCCTGACTTTC
cdr3_aa: CASSHSPLTGAGANVLTF
clone_size: few
j_call: TRBJ2-6
v_call: TRBV9
d_call: TRBD1

cdr3_nt: TGCGCCAGCAGCCAAGATAAGGGGGACTCCTACGAGCAGTACTTC
cdr3_aa: CASSQDKGDSYEQYF
clone_size: -
j_call: TRBJ2-7
v_call: TRBV4-1
d_call: -

cdr3_nt: TGCAGTGCAATCGGCACAGGGGGTCCTACCTACGAGCAGTACTTC
cdr3_aa: CSAIGTGGPTYEQYF
clone_size: -
j_call: TRBJ2-7
v_call: TRBV20-1
d_call: TRBD1

cdr3_nt: TGTGCCAGCACTCAGGACCATGCGGGCTATGGCTACACCTTC
cdr3_aa: CASTQDHAGYGYTF
clone_size: many
j_call: TRBJ1-2
v_call: TRBV12-3/TRBV12-4
d_call: -

cdr3_nt: TGTGCCAGCAGGACCAACCCAGGATATGAGCAGTTCTTC
cdr3_aa: CASRTNPGYEQFF
clone_size: -
j_call: TRBJ2-1
v_call: TRBV12-3/TRBV12-4
d_call: -

cdr3_nt: TGTGCCAGCAGCTTGTCCCCTCGGCAGGGGGGGCTGTTTTTT
cdr3_aa: CASSLSPRQGGLFF
clone_size: -
j_call: TRBJ1-4
v_call: TRBV5-7
d_call: TRBD1

cdr3_nt: TGTGCCAGCAGTGAGCCCCCCGACACAGCGGAGACCCAGTACTTC
cdr3_aa: CASSEPPDTAETQYF
clone_size: -
j_call: TRBJ2-5
v_call: TRBV6-1
d_call: -

cdr3_nt: TGCGCCAGCAGCCAGGAAACCGGGACCCTGTATGGCTACACCTTC
cdr3_aa: CASSQETGTLYGYTF
clone_size: -
j_call: TRBJ1-2
v_call: TRBV4-3
d_call: -

cdr3_nt: TGCAGCGTGAGGACTAGCGGGGCAAACAATGAGCAGTACTTC
cdr3_aa: CSVRTSGANNEQYF
clone_size: -
j_call: TRBJ2-5
v_call: TRBV29-1
d_call: TRBD2

cdr3_nt: TGTGCCAGCAGACCCCCTCCGAACACCGGGGAGCTGTTTTTT
cdr3_aa: CASRPPPNTGELFF
clone_size: -
j_call: TRBJ2-2
v_call: TRBV12-3/TRBV12-4
d_call: -

cdr3_nt: TGCAGCGTCGGAGGGTCAGAGAGTGGAAACACCATATATTTT
cdr3_aa: CSVGGSESGNTIYF
clone_size: few
j_call: TRBJ1-3
v_call: TRBV29-1
d_call: -

cdr3_nt: TGCGCCAGCAGCCCCGGGACAACCGGCACAGATACGCAGTATTTT
cdr3_aa: CASSPGTTGTDTQYF
clone_size: -
j_call: TRBJ2-3
v_call: TRBV5-1
d_call: -